Shown below are 28 T cell receptor beta chains from a single sample sequenced in a study of beta chain features in type 1 diabetes. Study-wide points: Moderately but significantly shorter TCRB CDR3s were found in Type 1 diabetes patients in all four CD4+ subsets.

Expressed TCRB transcripts got sequenced, as all isolated RNA was reverse transcribed. Repertoires were generated with immunoSEQ multiplex PCR, while TCRdb's copy carries only in-frame clones and drops some. The table lists about 340,000 clones, 9.3% of them singletons, with 1% in the top ten. No cognate antigen is known for these TCRs. The sequenced sample was central memory CD4+ T cells from blood. Every receptor here comes from a man aged 30-40 years with type 1 diabetes.

This clone has a handful of counts. The chain uses TRBV9 and TRBJ2-7; unclear D gene. Trimming left V 0 bases short and J 0 bases short, with 10 bases between. The germline V gene encodes CDR1 SGDLS and CDR2 YYNGEE. This CDR3 has 15 residues. The CDR3 is CASSVGQASSYEQYF. In DNA, the CDR3 is TGTGCCAGCAGCGTAGGGCAGGCGAGCTCCTACGAGCAGTACTTC.

This clone appeared a few times. The V gene is TRBV29-1, the J gene TRBJ2-1; D may correspond to TRBD1 or TRBD2 (5 bases each). Trimming cost V 1 base and J 14 bases, with 18 bases left between them. Germline V CDR1 and CDR2: SQVTM, ANQGSEA. The CDR3 consists of 13 residues. This chain's CDR3 is CSVEVSGSGREFF. The CDR3 DNA reads TGCAGCGTTGAAGTTTCAGGGAGTGGCAGGGAGTTCTTC.

This clone has only a few counts. The chain carries TRBV29-1 and TRBJ1-2; D may be TRBD1 (6 bases). The CDR3 sequence is 13 residues long. Germline CDR1 SQVTM, CDR2 ANQGSEA. With 4 bases removed from V and 8 bases from J, the gap between germline ends came to 17 bases. For the CDR3, the DNA is TGCAGCGTTGTGAACAGGGAGGCGCAGGGCTACACCTTC. Residues: CSVVNREAQGYTF.

V gene TRBV6-1 combines with J gene TRBJ2-7; no clear D. Germline CDR1 and CDR2: MNHNS and SASEGT. CDR3 length equals 13 residues. V was cut by 7 bases and J by 0 bases, with 10 bases left in between. For the CDR3, the DNA is TGTGCCAGCAAAATAAGGTCCTCCTACGAGCAGTACTTC. Translated: CASKIRSSYEQYF.

This clone was seen a few times. The same CDR3 can be traced to other DNA sequences in this sample. The chain combines TRBV5-1 with TRBJ2-1; 8 positions match TRBD2. Germline assignment: CDR1 SGHRS and CDR2 YFSETQ. With 2 bases clipped from V and 3 bases from J, the junction kept 1 base outside the gene matches. This CDR3 has 14 amino acids. The CDR3 region has the DNA TGCGCCAGCAGCTTAGCGGGGGACTACAATGAGCAGTTCTTC. Protein sequence: CASSLAGDYNEQFF.

V gene TRBV1 combines with J gene TRBJ1-5. TRBV1 is annotated as a pseudogene. The CDR3 has 14 residues. CDR3 coding DNA: TGCACCAGCAGCCTTCCGACCGCGGATCAGCCCCAGCATTTT. Its protein product is CTSSLPTADQPQHF.

This clone was seen a few times. For the CDR3, the DNA is TGTGCCTTCCGGGACAGGGGGAAGAGTCGCTACACCTTC. Amino acids: CAFRDRGKSRYTF. The chain uses TRBV30 and TRBJ1-2; 11 bases fit TRBD1. The CDR3 totals 13 residues. Germline V gene lookup returns CDR1 GTSNPN and CDR2 SVGIG (reference sequence). The trim removed 7 bases at V and 9 bases at J, leaving 10 bases unmatched.

This chain connects TRBV6-5 to TRBJ2-2, with D unresolved. Germline V CDR1 and CDR2: MNHEY, SVGAGI. This CDR3 has 16 amino acids. The V gene lost 0 bases and the J gene lost 5 bases, with 13 bases spanning the gap. The CDR3 is CASSYSFTSLTGELFF. In DNA, the CDR3 is TGTGCCAGCAGTTACTCGTTTACGTCCCTAACCGGGGAGCTGTTTTTT.

In its sample, this clone was seen many times. Other DNA sequences from this sample encode an identical CDR3 as well. The chain combines TRBV18 with TRBJ1-1; TRBD1 matches at 9 bases. The CDR3 spans 14 residues. From germline, CDR1 is KGHSH and CDR2 LQKENI. J was trimmed by 1 base and V by 3 bases; bases with no gene match: 0. CDR3 DNA sequence: TGTGCCAGCTCACCGGGACAGGGGAACACTGAAGCTTTCTTT. It encodes CASSPGQGNTEAFF.

The rearrangement uses TRBV10-3 and TRBJ1-1; D might be TRBD1 (5 bases). Trimming removed 7 bases at V and 8 bases at J, with 14 bases between. CDR3 length: 12 residues. Germline values: CDR1 ENHRY, CDR2 SYGVKD. CDR3 amino acids: CAITGAEAEAFF. CDR3 nucleotides: TGTGCCATCACCGGGGCCGAAGCGGAAGCTTTCTTT.

The chain uses TRBV15 and TRBJ1-3, with D uncertain. The CDR3 totals 14 residues. V gave up 1 base and J gave up 1 base, with 5 bases separating them. Germline assignment: CDR1 LNHNV and CDR2 YYDKDF (reference sequence). This CDR3 reads CATSRVGSGNTIYF. In nucleotides, the CDR3 is TGTGCCACCAGCAGAGTAGGGTCTGGAAACACCATATATTTT. Using reference TRBV15 and TRBJ1-3 for the parts outside the CDR3, the full variable domain is DAMVIQNPRYQVTQFGKPVTLSCSQTLNHNVMYWYQQKSSQAPKLLFHYYDKDFNNEADTPDNFQSRRPNTSFCFLDIRSPGLGDTAMYLCATSRVGSGNTIYFGEGSWLTVV.

In its sample, this clone was seen a few times. V and J are TRBV7-6 and TRBJ2-1, with TRBD2 identical over 8 bases. This CDR3 comprises 17 residues. J was trimmed by 5 bases and V by 5 bases; bases with no gene match: 14. Germline loops: CDR1 SGHVS, CDR2 FNYEAQ. The CDR3 sequence: CASSPKVRLAMNNEQFF. In DNA form, the CDR3 reads TGTGCCAGCAGCCCTAAAGTCCGACTAGCGATGAACAATGAGCAGTTCTTC.

The chain has TRBV2 and TRBJ1-1, with TRBD1 matching 9 bases. The CDR3 is made up of 14 amino acids. V lost 8 bases to trimming and J lost 2 bases; unmatched junction nucleotides: 6. Per germline, CDR1 SNHLY and CDR2 FYNNEI. CDR3 in DNA: TGTGCCAGCTCAAGACAGGGGGTCAACACTGAAGCTTTCTTT. This gives the protein CASSRQGVNTEAFF.

This clone has more than one count but fewer than ten. This chain connects TRBV5-1 to TRBJ1-2, with D perhaps matching TRBD1 (5 bases). V was pared by 4 bases and J by 8 bases, with 21 bases between. Looked up from germline, CDR1 is SGHRS and CDR2 is YFSETQ. CDR3 size: 15 residues. The chain's CDR3 is CASSRGQLEPSGYTF. DNA of the CDR3: TGCGCCAGCAGCCGGGGCCAGCTAGAACCCTCCGGCTACACCTTC.

The gene calls are TRBV4-3 and TRBJ1-2; 9 bases match TRBD1. V was pared by 1 base and J by 5 bases, with 8 bases of the junction left unmatched. Germline CDR1 LGHNA, CDR2 YSLEER. This CDR3 is 16 amino acids long. This CDR3 reads CASSQGRDREGYGYTF. The CDR3 region has the DNA TGCGCCAGCAGCCAAGGACGGGACAGGGAAGGGTATGGCTACACCTTC.

This clone was seen only a few times. This rearrangement joins TRBV7-6 to TRBJ2-1, with 8 bases identical to TRBD2. The CDR3 extends over 15 amino acids. The trim removed 1 base at V and 4 bases at J, leaving 3 bases unmatched. Per the germline V gene, CDR1 is SGHVS and CDR2 is FNYEAQ. Here the CDR3 DNA reads TGTGCCAGCAGCTTAGACTCGGGAGGGTACAATGAGCAGTTCTTC. It specifies CASSLDSGGYNEQFF.

The table lists this clone with a few counts. The genes are TRBV11-2 and TRBJ2-1; 12 positions match TRBD1. After removal of 9 bases from V and 7 bases from J, the junction contained 7 bases not matched to a gene. The CDR3 length is 14 residues. In germline, CDR1 is SGHAT, CDR2 FQNNGV. The CDR3 bases are TGTGCCAGTTCCGGGACAGGGGGCCGGAATGAGCAGTTCTTC. Protein sequence: CASSGTGGRNEQFF.

This clone turned up a few times. The gene calls are TRBV29-1 and TRBJ1-1; maybe TRBD1 (5 bases). This CDR3 contains 14 residues. Deletions cut 3 bases from V and 3 bases from J, with 14 bases between. Germline V gene lookup returns CDR1 SQVTM and CDR2 ANQGSEA. CDR3 sequence: CSVDSQGFYTEAFF. The CDR3 region has the DNA TGCAGCGTTGATTCTCAGGGTTTCTACACTGAAGCTTTCTTT.

The chain couples TRBV27 to TRBJ1-2; D not certain. CDR3 length: 11 residues. V was pared by 9 bases and J by 1 base, with 6 bases between. The germline CDR1 and CDR2 sequences are MNHEY and SMNVEV (reference sequence). CDR3 coding DNA: TGTGCCAGTTTCAGTAACTATGGCTACACCTTC. It codes for CASFSNYGYTF.

In this sample, this clone turned up many times. This chain links TRBV7-2 with TRBJ2-3; D remains ambiguous. Germline CDR1 reads SGHTA; CDR2 reads FQGNSA. V was cut by 3 bases and J by 2 bases, with 3 bases left in between. The CDR3 contains 12 residues. The CDR3 DNA follows: TGTGCCAGCAGCTTCAACACAGATACGCAGTATTTT. It is translated as CASSFNTDTQYF.

The rearrangement uses TRBV9 and TRBJ2-7, with no clear D. The V gene lost 0 bases and the J gene lost 4 bases, with 14 bases spanning the gap. The length of the CDR3 is 15 residues. The germline V gene encodes CDR1 SGDLS and CDR2 YYNGEE. In nucleotides, the CDR3 is TGTGCCAGCAGCGTAGGGCCGGACCCCGGGTACGAGCAGTACTTC. Translated, it gives CASSVGPDPGYEQYF. The full variable domain, rest sourced from reference TRBV9 and TRBJ2-7, is DSGVTQTPKHLITATGQRVTLRCSPRSGDLSVYWYQQSLDQGLQFLIQYYNGEERAKGNILERFSAQQFPDLHSELNLSSLELGDSALYFCASSVGPDPGYEQYFGPGTRLTVT.

The table lists this clone with many counts. This CDR3 is also generated by other DNA sequences in the sample. V usage is TRBV18 and J usage is TRBJ2-1, with 9 nucleotides matching TRBD1. The germline V gene encodes CDR1 KGHSH and CDR2 LQKENI. The CDR3 sequence is 15 residues long. After removal of 2 bases from V and 1 base from J, the junction contained 0 bases not matched to a gene. CDR3: CASSPGTGSYNEQFF. Here the CDR3 DNA reads TGTGCCAGCTCACCAGGGACAGGGTCCTACAATGAGCAGTTCTTC.

This clone was seen only a few times. The chain is built from TRBV5-1 and TRBJ2-1; possible D gene TRBD2, 5 bases. From germline, CDR1 is SGHRS and CDR2 YFSETQ. Trimming took 4 bases from V and 5 from J, leaving 7 bases between them. The CDR3 is 12 residues long. CDR3 sequence: CASSRADNEQFF. CDR3 nucleotide sequence: TGCGCCAGCAGCAGAGCGGACAATGAGCAGTTCTTC.

This sequence joins TRBV11-2 and TRBJ2-5; 8 nucleotides line up with TRBD1. J gave up 5 bases and V 5 bases, and 10 bases lay outside the gene matches. CDR1 SGHAT and CDR2 FQNNGV come from the germline V gene. The length of the CDR3 is 15 residues. CDR3 loop: CASSDPTGAGETQYF. The CDR3, as DNA: TGTGCCAGCAGCGACCCGACAGGGGCAGGGGAGACCCAGTACTTC. Full variable domain (rest looked up from reference TRBV11-2 and TRBJ2-5): EAGVAQSPRYKIIEKRQSVAFWCNPISGHATLYWYQQILGQGPKLLIQFQNNGVVDDSQLPKDRFSAERLKGVDSTLKIQPAKLEDSAVYLCASSDPTGAGETQYFGPGTRLLVL.

The rearrangement joins TRBV6-1 to TRBJ2-7, with D hard to call. Germline loops: CDR1 MNHNS, CDR2 SASEGT. This CDR3 contains 15 residues. The V end was cut by 5 bases, the J end by 2 bases, with 16 bases between. In nucleotides, the CDR3 is TGTGCCAGCAGTAATGGGAAGGGATACACCTACGAGCAGTACTTC. Translated, it gives CASSNGKGYTYEQYF.

This clone was seen only a few times. The gene calls are TRBV11-2 and TRBJ2-1; D uncertain. The ends were cut back, 5 bases at V and 9 bases at J, with 17 bases in the middle. CDR3 length: 14 amino acids. Germline CDR1 and CDR2: SGHAT and FQNNGV. The CDR3 DNA reads as TGTGCCAGCAGCCCCTCGGGTAGTATCACTGAGCAGTTCTTC. Amino acid sequence: CASSPSGSITEQFF.

This sequence joins TRBV28 and TRBJ1-4, with 10 bases matching TRBD1. The CDR3 spans 14 residues. Germline loops: CDR1 MDHEN, CDR2 SYDVKM. V lost 1 base to trimming and J lost 10 bases; unmatched junction nucleotides: 3. DNA of the CDR3: TGTGCCAGCAGTTTATCTTGGACAGGGGGAAAACTGTTTTTT. It encodes CASSLSWTGGKLFF.

V and J are TRBV5-1 and TRBJ2-5; D is tentatively TRBD1 or TRBD2 (5 bases each). V lost 1 base and J 4 bases, leaving 8 bases between the germline ends. Germline V gene lookup returns CDR1 SGHRS and CDR2 YFSETQ. The CDR3 contains 13 residues. The CDR3 region is CASSLPGGETQYF. For the CDR3, the DNA is TGCGCCAGCAGCTTGCCTGGGGGAGAGACCCAGTACTTC. Combining the CDR3 with reference TRBV5-1 and TRBJ2-5 gives the whole variable domain KAGVTQTPRYLIKTRGQQVTLSCSPISGHRSVSWYQQTPGQGLQFLFEYFSETQRNKGNFPGRFSGRQFSNSRSEMNVSTLELGDSALYLCASSLPGGETQYFGPGTRLLVL.